The rows below give T cell receptor beta chains drawn from one sample of a study of long-term antiretroviral therapy in people with HIV. The data were produced by immunoSEQ multiplex PCR, yet TCRdb's version contains in-frame clones alone and is incomplete. The sample includes tens of thousands of clones, roughly 82% seen only once; the top ten take about 6%. The material was unsorted PBMCs, obtained 0.6 years after starting antiretroviral therapy. Receptors were obtained from a man aged 18-30 years with HIV. CDR3s include the opening cysteine and the closing phenylalanine or tryptophan. D genes are given only for firm matches. A clone size is listed for some rows: how often the clone was seen (once, few, many), or a class if it is expanded.

clone_size,d_call,v_call,cdr3_aa
.,TRBD2,TRBV4-2,CASSQYETSGREQYF
.,TRBD1,TRBV7-8,CASSFDRVPTEAFF
.,TRBD2,TRBV7-2,CASSRWTSDETQYF
.,.,TRBV29-1,CSVDTGYTGELFF
.,TRBD1,TRBV7-2,CASSLGLWGQGAGANVLTF
.,TRBD1,TRBV5-6,CASSFYRGTGEGKLFF
once,TRBD1,TRBV28,CASAWDRGPGYEQYF
.,TRBD2,TRBV7-2,CASSLAGGASGYEQYF
once,.,TRBV2,CASKTRISTGELFF
.,TRBD2,TRBV27,CASSPTTGGGSSTDTQYF
few,.,TRBV7-9,CASSLTSGVPLF
once,.,TRBV11-2,CASSLFAGSSSYNEQFF
.,.,TRBV15,CATSREGTEGVTQYF
.,TRBD1,TRBV27,CASSSPGQGASPLHF
.,.,TRBV6-6,CASSYSEGIYEQYF
.,.,TRBV20-1,CSARNPEEAFF
few,.,TRBV7-2,CASSYLRGGYGYTF
.,TRBD1,TRBV28,CASRTGNNYGYTF
.,.,TRBV28,CASSSFHRRSYEQYF
.,.,TRBV18,CASSPPDRGHPYEQYF
.,TRBD2,TRBV9,CASSVGPSGYNEQFF
.,TRBD1,TRBV18,CASSRTRQGRDSGNTIYF
.,.,TRBV6-1,CATKMGVYNEQFF
.,TRBD1,TRBV5-3,CARSRGQGRYEQYF
.,.,TRBV21-1,CASSRPGQGTNEQFF
few,TRBD2,TRBV9,CASSGLAGGIPGELFF
once,TRBD2,TRBV11-3,CASSGQWTSEYNEQFF
medium-sized,TRBD1,TRBV6-5,CASSSGGNTGELFF
.,.,TRBV14,CASSQDLSRASEQYF
.,.,TRBV7-9,CATGNYEQYF
.,TRBD1,TRBV28,CASSSAGTGGMNTEAFF
.,.,TRBV7-9,CASSLDFLDGDTQYF
.,.,TRBV7-2,CASSLGAEGPYNEQFF
.,.,TRBV28,CASSSPFGVATNEKLFF
.,.,TRBV7-9,CASNLRDNTEAFF
.,.,TRBV7-2,CASSDGGGETQYF
.,.,TRBV6-1,CASTPRGGDNNEQFF
.,TRBD2,TRBV6-5,CASSQTSGSYEQYF
once,.,TRBV19,CASSIGTENTEAFF
.,.,TRBV7-8,CASSLASQPQHF
.,TRBD1,TRBV25-1,CASSGGQGSYEQYF
.,TRBD1,TRBV7-6,CASSISTGANTEAFF
.,.,TRBV9,CASSPSEIPEYEQYF
.,TRBD1,TRBV27,CASSSPHLNRDSSNQPQHF
.,.,TRBV5-1,CASSLARVLDTGELFF
few,TRBD1,TRBV27,CASSHTGDQPQHF
.,.,TRBV10-3,CAISPSGETQYF
.,.,TRBV25-1,CASSEYHSNEQFF
.,.,TRBV5-6,CASSLAYGLNEKLFF
.,TRBD1,TRBV7-2,CASSLQGDYEQYF